The table lists the clone carrying this TCR beta chain with a few counts. With 5 bases clipped from V and 5 bases from J, the junction kept 8 bases outside the gene matches. CDR3 length: 13 amino acids. Germline V gene lookup returns CDR1 DFQATT and CDR2 SNEGSKA (reference sequence). TCRdb processed the RT-PCR reads anew with MiXCR; each CDR3 protein has one entry. In the table there are hundreds of thousands of distinct CDR3 sequences, about 14% of which are singletons. The sample was memory CD4+ T cells from blood. The chain employs TRBV20-1 and TRBJ2-7, with 8 bases identical to TRBD2. The sequence was collected from a female donor in good health, serving as a healthy control. CDR3 DNA sequence: TGCAGTGCTGCCGGCGGGAGGCCCCACGAGCAGTACTTC. Translated: CSAAGGRPHEQYF.